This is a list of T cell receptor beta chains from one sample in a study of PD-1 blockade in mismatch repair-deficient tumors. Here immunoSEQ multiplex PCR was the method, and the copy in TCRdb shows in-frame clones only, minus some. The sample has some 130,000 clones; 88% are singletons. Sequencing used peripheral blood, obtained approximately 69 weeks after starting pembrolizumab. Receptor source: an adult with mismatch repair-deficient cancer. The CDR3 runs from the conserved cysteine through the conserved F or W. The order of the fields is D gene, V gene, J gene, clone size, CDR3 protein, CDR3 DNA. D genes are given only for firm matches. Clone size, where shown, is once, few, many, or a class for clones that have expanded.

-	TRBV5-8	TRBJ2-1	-	CASSLGPRTYNEQFF	TGTGCCAGCAGCTTGGGGCCGCGCACCTACAATGAGCAGTTCTTC
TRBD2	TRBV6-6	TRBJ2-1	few	CASSGLAGYNEQFF	TGTGCCAGCAGTGGACTAGCGGGGTACAATGAGCAGTTCTTC
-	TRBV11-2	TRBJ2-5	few	CASSLVYQQETQYF	TGTGCCAGCAGCTTAGTATACCAGCAAGAGACCCAGTACTTC
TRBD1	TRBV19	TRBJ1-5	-	CASSGQGGNQPQHF	TGTGCCAGTTCGGGACAGGGTGGCAATCAGCCCCAGCATTTT
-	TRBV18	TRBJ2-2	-	CASSETGPGSGELFF	TGTGCCAGCTCGGAGACGGGTCCGGGGTCCGGGGAGCTGTTTTTT
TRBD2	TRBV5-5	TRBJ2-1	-	CASSSPGLAGFSEQFF	TGTGCCAGCAGCTCTCCGGGACTAGCGGGATTCAGTGAGCAGTTCTTC
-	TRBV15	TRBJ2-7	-	CATSRGWPGPYEQYF	TGTGCCACCAGCAGAGGTTGGCCCGGTCCCTACGAGCAGTACTTC
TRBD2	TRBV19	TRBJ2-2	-	CASSSGAGVFTGELFF	TGTGCCAGTAGTTCGGGTGCGGGAGTGTTCACCGGGGAGCTGTTTTTT
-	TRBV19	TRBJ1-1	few	CASRGLNTEAFF	TGTGCCAGTAGGGGGCTCAACACTGAAGCTTTCTTT
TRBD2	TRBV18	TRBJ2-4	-	CASSPPPSGRMGLNIQYF	TGTGCCAGCTCACCACCGCCTAGCGGGAGAATGGGGTTGAACATTCAGTACTTC
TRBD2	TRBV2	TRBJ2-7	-	CATESGRSGEQYF	TGTGCCACCGAAAGCGGGAGATCCGGCGAGCAGTACTTC
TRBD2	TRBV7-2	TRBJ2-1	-	CASSLDGSGREQFF	TGTGCCAGCAGCTTAGATGGTAGCGGGAGGGAACAGTTCTTC
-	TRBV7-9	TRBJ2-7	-	CASSLEADSYEQYF	TGTGCCAGCAGCTTAGAGGCGGACTCCTACGAGCAGTACTTC
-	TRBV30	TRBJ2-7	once	CAWSQAPSGFYEQYF	TGTGCCTGGAGTCAGGCTCCTAGTGGCTTCTACGAGCAGTACTTC
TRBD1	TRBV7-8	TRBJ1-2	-	CASSLAWDRGRLKDGYTF	TGTGCCAGCAGCTTAGCCTGGGACAGGGGGAGGTTAAAGGATGGCTACACCTTC
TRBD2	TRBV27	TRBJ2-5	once	CASYLRGLTEYQETQYF	TGTGCCAGCTATTTAAGGGGACTAACTGAGTACCAAGAGACCCAGTACTTC
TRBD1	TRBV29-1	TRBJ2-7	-	CSATGGLDEQYF	TGCAGCGCGACAGGGGGTCTCGACGAGCAGTACTTC
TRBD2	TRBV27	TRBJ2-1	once	CASSLSLSSGANYNEQFF	TGTGCCAGCAGTTTATCACTTTCTAGCGGAGCCAATTACAATGAGCAGTTCTTC
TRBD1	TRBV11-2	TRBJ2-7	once	CATHKRGQGGYEQYF	TGTGCCACCCATAAACGTGGACAGGGTGGCTACGAGCAGTACTTC
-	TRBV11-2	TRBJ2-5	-	CASSLSPQETQYF	TGTGCCAGCAGCTTGTCACCCCAAGAGACCCAGTACTTC
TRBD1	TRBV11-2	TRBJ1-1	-	CASSSQTGTGKVCTEAFF	TGTGCCAGCAGCTCTCAAACCGGGACAGGGAAGGTGTGCACTGAAGCTTTCTTT
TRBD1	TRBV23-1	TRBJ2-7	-	CASSSDPGQGAYEQYF	TGCGCCAGCAGTAGTGACCCGGGACAGGGGGCCTACGAGCAGTACTTC
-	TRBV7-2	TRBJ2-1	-	CASSLGPRFGRANEQFF	TGTGCCAGCAGCTTAGGACCTCGGTTCGGACGGGCCAATGAGCAGTTCTTC
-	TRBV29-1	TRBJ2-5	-	CSHQGGKETQYF	TGCAGTCATCAAGGGGGGAAAGAGACCCAGTACTTC
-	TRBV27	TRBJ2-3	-	CASSIYHRATDTQYF	TGTGCCAGCAGTATCTATCACAGGGCCACAGATACGCAGTATTTT
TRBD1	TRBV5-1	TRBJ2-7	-	CASSLMTGSSYEQYF	TGCGCCAGCAGCCTAATGACAGGGAGCTCCTACGAGCAGTACTTC
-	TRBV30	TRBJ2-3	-	CAWSVLETHTDTQYF	TGTGCCTGGAGTGTACTTGAGACTCACACAGATACGCAGTATTTT
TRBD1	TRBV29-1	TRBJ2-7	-	CSVGTGETYEQYF	TGCAGCGTTGGAACAGGGGAAACCTACGAGCAGTACTTC
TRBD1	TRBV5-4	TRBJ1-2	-	CASSINPGQGGTHYGYTF	TGTGCCAGCAGCATTAACCCGGGACAGGGGGGCACCCACTATGGCTACACCTTC
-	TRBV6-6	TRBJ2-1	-	CASSYLKGHHNEQFF	TGTGCCAGCAGTTACCTTAAGGGCCACCACAATGAGCAGTTCTTC
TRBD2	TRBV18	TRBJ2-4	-	CASSPTSGRAYTRNIQYF	TGTGCCAGCTCACCGACTAGCGGGAGGGCCTATACAAGAAACATTCAGTACTTC
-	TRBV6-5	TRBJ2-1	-	CASSYAGVSSYNEQFF	TGTGCCAGCAGTTATGCTGGGGTTAGCTCCTACAATGAGCAGTTCTTC
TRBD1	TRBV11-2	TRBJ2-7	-	CASSLGNRGDHEQYF	TGTGCCAGCAGCTTAGGTAACAGGGGGGACCACGAGCAGTACTTC
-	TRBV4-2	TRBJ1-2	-	CASSQPFIGNSLWDYGYTF	TGTGCCAGCAGCCAACCCTTTATAGGTAATAGTTTGTGGGACTATGGCTACACCTTC
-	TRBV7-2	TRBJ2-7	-	CASSLSGTVSYEQYF	TGTGCCAGCAGCCTATCCGGGACGGTCTCCTACGAGCAGTACTTC
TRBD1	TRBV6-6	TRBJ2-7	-	CASSDRDRGYEQYF	TGTGCCAGCAGTGACCGGGACAGGGGGTACGAGCAGTACTTC
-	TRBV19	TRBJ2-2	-	CASSMVGRDTGELFF	TGTGCCAGTAGTATGGTGGGGCGGGACACCGGGGAGCTGTTTTTT
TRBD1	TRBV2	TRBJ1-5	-	CASSEARRVTGQNQPQHF	TGTGCCAGCAGTGAAGCTAGAAGGGTGACAGGGCAAAATCAGCCCCAGCATTTT
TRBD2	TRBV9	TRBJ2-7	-	CASSVAGGDEQYF	TGTGCCAGCAGCGTAGCGGGGGGGGACGAGCAGTACTTC
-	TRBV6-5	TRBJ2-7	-	CASSYNPRSYEQYF	TGTGCCAGCAGTTATAACCCCCGGTCCTACGAGCAGTACTTC
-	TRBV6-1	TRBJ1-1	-	CASSVSGVTEAFF	TGTGCCAGCAGTGTATCAGGAGTTACTGAAGCTTTCTTT